The 17 T cell receptor beta chains in this list originate from one sample, sequenced in a study of Ad26.COV2.S vaccination and SARS-CoV-2 variants. Method: immunoSEQ multiplex PCR; TCRdb's copy keeps in-frame clones and lacks some. The repertoire includes 440,000 or so clones, approximately 90% of them detected once, and less than 2% sits in the top ten. Treatment defined: approximately 18 received Ad26.COV2.S at low or high dose, single or two shots; five or six received placebo; per-sample allocation not given. Samples came from day 63 after the first vaccine or placebo injection. The sequencing here drew on peripheral blood, taken in a trial of Ad26.COV2.S vaccine versus placebo. These receptors all come from a person aged 18-60 years who received the Ad26.COV2.S COVID-19 vaccine or a placebo.

V usage is TRBV7-6 and J usage is TRBJ2-7; 11 positions agree with TRBD2. CDR1 is SGHVS and CDR2 is FNYEAQ in the germline V gene. V was clipped by 2 bases and J by 2 bases; unmatched bases: 11. This CDR3 spans 18 amino acids. The CDR3 loop is CASSLWEGSSGGAYEQYF. Written as DNA, the CDR3 is TGTGCCAGCAGCTTATGGGAGGGCAGTAGCGGGGGGGCCTACGAGCAGTACTTC.

The CDR3 spells CASTSNPGLEEETQYF. The CDR3 DNA sequence: TGTGCCAGCACCAGCAACCCGGGACTAGAAGAAGAGACCCAGTACTTC. The chain carries TRBV2 and TRBJ2-5, with TRBD2 matching over 8 bases. In germline, CDR1 is SNHLY, CDR2 FYNNEI. The CDR3 has 16 amino acids. The J segment lost 3 bases and the V segment lost 7 bases, leaving 13 bases of the junction unmatched.

The rearrangement links TRBV9 to TRBJ1-2; no definite D call. The ends were cut back, 0 bases at V and 6 bases at J, with 9 bases in the middle. The CDR3 is made up of 13 amino acids. CDR1 and CDR2 from the germline V gene are SGDLS and YYNGEE. CDR3 sequence: CASSVATLDGYTF. DNA for the CDR3: TGTGCCAGCAGCGTAGCTACCCTGGATGGCTACACCTTC.

V gene TRBV27 combines with J gene TRBJ1-3; no clear D. Germline V gene data show CDR1 as MNHEY and CDR2 as SMNVEV (reference sequence). V lost 3 bases, J lost 0 bases, and 3 bases lay in between. The CDR3 is 13 residues long. Here the CDR3 DNA reads TGTGCCAGCAGTTTGATCTCTGGAAACACCATATATTTT. This gives the protein CASSLISGNTIYF.

The table lists this clone with a count of one. This chain uses TRBV28 with TRBJ1-2; 10 bases map to TRBD1. Germline CDR1 MDHEN, CDR2 SYDVKM. V gave up 2 bases and J gave up 4 bases; unmatched junction bases: 7. The CDR3 is made up of 16 amino acids. CDR3 DNA sequence: TGTGCCAGCAGTTTACTGAGGGACAGGGGAGGCTATGGCTACACCTTC. Its protein is CASSLLRDRGGYGYTF.

This clone was counted once. The chain recombines TRBV5-6 with TRBJ1-2; D is unresolved. Trimming took 2 bases from V and 3 from J, leaving 11 bases between them. Germline-derived CDR1 and CDR2 are SGHDT and YYEEEE. The CDR3 is made up of 14 amino acids. Written as DNA, the CDR3 is TGTGCCAGCAGCTTCTTCCAGGCTTACTATGGCTACACCTTC. Translating it yields CASSFFQAYYGYTF.

This chain uses TRBV7-2 with TRBJ2-1; the match to TRBD2 covers 7 bases. This CDR3 spans 14 amino acids. CDR1 and CDR2 (germline): SGHTA, FQGNSA. Germline trimming cut 2 bases from V and 10 bases from J; bases unmatched to any gene: 8. The CDR3 is CASSLYRLAEEQFF. In DNA form, the CDR3 reads TGTGCCAGCAGCTTATATCGACTAGCCGAAGAGCAGTTCTTC.

The chain combines TRBV27 with TRBJ2-2; no clear D. The CDR3 is made up of 15 amino acids. Per the germline V gene, CDR1 is MNHEY and CDR2 is SMNVEV (reference sequence). Trimming stripped 6 bases from V and 0 bases from J, with 11 bases between. The chain's CDR3 is CASSAGPPNTGELFF. The CDR3 coding sequence is TGTGCCAGCAGCGCCGGGCCACCGAACACCGGGGAGCTGTTTTTT.

The rearrangement joins TRBV6-5 to TRBJ2-1; no definite D call. The CDR3 covers 16 residues. V was cut by 3 bases and J by 9 bases, with 21 bases left in between. CDR1 and CDR2 from the germline V gene are MNHEY and SVGAGI. DNA of the CDR3: TGTGCCAGCAGTTATATCGGGCCCCTAGATCTCGGTGAGCAGTTCTTC. Protein: CASSYIGPLDLGEQFF.

This clone came up once. The J gene is TRBJ2-7, the V gene TRBV7-6, with 8 bases aligning to TRBD1. CDR1 is SGHVS and CDR2 is FNYEAQ in the germline V gene. With 0 bases clipped from V and 2 bases from J, the junction kept 3 bases outside the gene matches. The CDR3 runs to 15 residues. The CDR3 sequence is CASSLAGTGAYEQYF. CDR3 coding DNA: TGTGCCAGCAGCTTAGCGGGGACAGGAGCCTACGAGCAGTACTTC.

V gene TRBV4-3 combines with J gene TRBJ1-1; TRBD1 matches at 10 bases. Germline V CDR1 and CDR2: LGHNA, YSLEER. This CDR3 comprises 18 residues. The ends lost 2 bases at V and 2 bases at J; junction bases unmatched: 11. The CDR3 protein is CASSQNSGTGVFNTEAFF. Written as DNA, the CDR3 is TGCGCCAGCAGCCAAAATAGCGGGACAGGGGTATTTAACACTGAAGCTTTCTTT.

CDR3 residues: CASSFPRGVNYGYTF. The CDR3 nucleotides read TGTGCCAGCAGTTTCCCTCGGGGGGTCAACTATGGCTACACCTTC. The chain recombines TRBV28 with TRBJ1-2; a weak D match, TRBD1 (5 bases). Germline CDR1 MDHEN, CDR2 SYDVKM. The CDR3 spans 15 residues. The V end was cut by 3 bases, the J end by 2 bases, with 13 bases between.

V is TRBV6-5 and J is TRBJ2-7, with 8 bases identical to TRBD1. This CDR3 has 15 amino acids. The germline gives CDR1 MNHEY, CDR2 SVGAGI. Trimming at V came to 2 bases and at J to 3 bases, leaving 6 bases not matched to a gene. The CDR3 is CASSYQGARGYEQYF. For the CDR3, the DNA is TGTGCCAGCAGTTACCAGGGGGCTAGAGGCTACGAGCAGTACTTC.

The chain uses TRBV7-2 and TRBJ2-3; 14 bases align to TRBD2. CDR3 length: 16 amino acids. V shed 5 bases and J 4 bases; nucleotides not matched to a gene: 5. Germline V lookup: CDR1 SGHTA, CDR2 FQGNSA. The CDR3: CASSPGTSGGADTQYF. The CDR3, as DNA: TGTGCCAGCAGCCCCGGGACTAGCGGGGGTGCAGATACGCAGTATTTT. Filled out from reference TRBV7-2 and TRBJ2-3, the complete variable domain reads GAGVSQSPSNKVTEKGKDVELRCDPISGHTALYWYRQSLGQGLEFLIYFQGNSAPDKSGLPSDRFSAERTGGSVSTLTIQRTQQEDSAVYLCASSPGTSGGADTQYFGPGTRLTVL.

By share of the sample, this clone is medium-sized. The rearrangement joins TRBV5-4 to TRBJ2-7, with 13 bases aligning to TRBD2. The CDR3 loop spans 16 amino acids. CDR1 is SGHNT, CDR2 YYREEE, per germline (reference sequence). The V segment lost 4 bases and the J segment 2 bases; nucleotides outside the gene matches: 6. CDR3 in amino acids: CASSETSGGPTYEQYF. DNA for the CDR3: TGTGCCAGCAGCGAGACTAGCGGGGGGCCTACCTACGAGCAGTACTTC.

The chain is built from TRBV4-3 and TRBJ2-7, with 7 nucleotides matching TRBD2. After removal of 0 bases from V and 2 bases from J, the junction contained 4 bases not matched to a gene. The CDR3 runs 15 residues. Germline V gene sequence: CDR1 LGHNA, CDR2 YSLEER. The CDR3 protein is CASSQEASGTYEQYF. The CDR3 coding sequence is TGCGCCAGCAGCCAAGAGGCTAGCGGCACCTACGAGCAGTACTTC.

The rearrangement joins TRBV5-1 to TRBJ2-3, with 10 bases matching TRBD2. Germline V lookup: CDR1 SGHRS, CDR2 YFSETQ. The J segment lost 1 base and the V segment lost 0 bases, leaving 2 bases of the junction unmatched. CDR3 length: 16 amino acids. This CDR3 reads CASSLASGGGTDTQYF. For the CDR3, the DNA is TGCGCCAGCAGCTTGGCAAGCGGGGGGGGCACAGATACGCAGTATTTT.